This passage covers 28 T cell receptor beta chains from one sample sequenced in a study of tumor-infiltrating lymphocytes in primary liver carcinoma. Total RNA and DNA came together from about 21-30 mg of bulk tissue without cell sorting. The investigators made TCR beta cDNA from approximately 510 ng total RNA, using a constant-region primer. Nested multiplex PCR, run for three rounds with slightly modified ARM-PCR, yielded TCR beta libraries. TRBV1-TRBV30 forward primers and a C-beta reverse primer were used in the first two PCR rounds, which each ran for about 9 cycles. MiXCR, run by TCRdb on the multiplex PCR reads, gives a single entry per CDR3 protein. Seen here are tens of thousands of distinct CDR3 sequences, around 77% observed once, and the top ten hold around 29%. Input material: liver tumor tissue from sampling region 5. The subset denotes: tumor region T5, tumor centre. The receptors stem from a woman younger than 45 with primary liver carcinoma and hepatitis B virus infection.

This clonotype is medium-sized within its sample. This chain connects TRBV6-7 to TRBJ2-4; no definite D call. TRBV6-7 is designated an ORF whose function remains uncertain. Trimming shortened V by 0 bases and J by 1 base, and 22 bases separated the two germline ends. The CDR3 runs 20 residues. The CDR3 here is CASSYSSTEAPARAKNIQYF. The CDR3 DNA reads TGTGCCAGCAGTTACTCGTCGACGGAAGCACCCGCTCGCGCCAAAAACATTCAGTACTTC.

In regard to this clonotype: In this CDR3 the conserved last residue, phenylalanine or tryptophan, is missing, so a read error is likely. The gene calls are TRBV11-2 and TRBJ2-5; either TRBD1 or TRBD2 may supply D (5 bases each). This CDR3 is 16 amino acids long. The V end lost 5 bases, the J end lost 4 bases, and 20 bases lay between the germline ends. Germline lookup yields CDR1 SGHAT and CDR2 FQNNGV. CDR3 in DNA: TGTGCCAGCAGCACAAGAACAGGAGGCGCGAGAGAGACCCAGTACCTC. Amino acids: CASSTRTGGARETQYL.

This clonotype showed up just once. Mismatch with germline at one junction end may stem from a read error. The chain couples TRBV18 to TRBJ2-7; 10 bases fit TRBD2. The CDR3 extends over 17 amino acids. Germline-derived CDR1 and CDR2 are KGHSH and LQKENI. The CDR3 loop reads CANSQTWTSGVSYEQYF. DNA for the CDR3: TGTGCCAACTCACAAACATGGACTAGCGGTGTCTCCTACGAACAGTACTTC.

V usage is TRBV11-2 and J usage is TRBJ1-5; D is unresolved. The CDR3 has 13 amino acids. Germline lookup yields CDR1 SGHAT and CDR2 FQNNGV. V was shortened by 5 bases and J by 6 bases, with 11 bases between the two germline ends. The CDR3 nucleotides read TGTGCCAGCAGCCCCGAGCGGGGTCAGCCCCAGCATTTT. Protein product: CASSPERGQPQHF.

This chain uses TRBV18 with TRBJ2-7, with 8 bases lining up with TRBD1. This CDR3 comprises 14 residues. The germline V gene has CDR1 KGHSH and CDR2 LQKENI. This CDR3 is CTGSPGQETHEQYF. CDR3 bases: TGTACCGGCTCCCCGGGACAGGAGACCCACGAGCAGTACTTC. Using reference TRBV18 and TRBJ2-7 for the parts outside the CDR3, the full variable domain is NAGVMQNPRHLVRRRGQEARLRCSPMKGHSHVYWYRQLPEEGLKFMVYLQKENIIDESGMPKERFSAEFPKEGPSILRIQQVVRGDSAAYFCTGSPGQETHEQYFGPGTRLTVT.

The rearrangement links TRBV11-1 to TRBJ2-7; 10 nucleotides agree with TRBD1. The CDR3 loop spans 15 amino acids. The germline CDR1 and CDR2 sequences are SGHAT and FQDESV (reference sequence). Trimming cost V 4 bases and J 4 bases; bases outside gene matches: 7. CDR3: CASSYTRDRGYEQYF. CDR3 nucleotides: TGTGCCAGCAGCTACACCCGGGACAGGGGTTACGAGCAGTACTTC.

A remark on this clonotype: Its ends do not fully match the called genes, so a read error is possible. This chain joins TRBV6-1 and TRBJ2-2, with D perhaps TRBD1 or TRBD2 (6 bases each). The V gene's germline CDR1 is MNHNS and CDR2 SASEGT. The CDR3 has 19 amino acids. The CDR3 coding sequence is TGTGCCAGCAGTGAAACCCTTCCCGGGGGCGCCGCGATCACCGTGGAGCTGTTTTTC. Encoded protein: CASSETLPGGAAITVELFF.

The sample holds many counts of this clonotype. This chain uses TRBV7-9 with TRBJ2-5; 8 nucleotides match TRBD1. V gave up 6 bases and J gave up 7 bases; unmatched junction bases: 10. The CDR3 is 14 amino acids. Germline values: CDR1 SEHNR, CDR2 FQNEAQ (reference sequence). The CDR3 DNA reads TGTGCCAGCAGAGATACAGGGGGGCTTTGGACCCAGTACTTC. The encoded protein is CASRDTGGLWTQYF.

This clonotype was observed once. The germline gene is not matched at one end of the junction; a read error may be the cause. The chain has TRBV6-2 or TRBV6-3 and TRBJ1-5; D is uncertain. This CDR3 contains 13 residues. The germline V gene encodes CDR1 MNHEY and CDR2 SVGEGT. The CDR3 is CANSYRGNQPQHF. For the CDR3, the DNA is TGTGCCAACAGTTATCGGGGCAATCAGCCCCAGCATTTT.

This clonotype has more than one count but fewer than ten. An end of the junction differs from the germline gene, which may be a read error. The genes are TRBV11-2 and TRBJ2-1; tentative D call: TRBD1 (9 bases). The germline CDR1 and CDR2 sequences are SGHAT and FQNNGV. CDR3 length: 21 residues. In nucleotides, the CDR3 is TGTGCCAGCAGCTTAGAACAGGGGGCGAGGCGGGAGCGGGGGCACTACAATGAGCAGCCCTTC. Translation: CASSLEQGARRERGHYNEQPF.

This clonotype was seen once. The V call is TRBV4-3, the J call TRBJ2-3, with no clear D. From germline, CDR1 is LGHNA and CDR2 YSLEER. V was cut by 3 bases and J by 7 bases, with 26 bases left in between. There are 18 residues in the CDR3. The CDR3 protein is CASSQSVWLGYPNNTQYF. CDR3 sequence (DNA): TGCGCCAGCAGCCAGTCGGTCTGGCTGGGTTATCCCAATAATACGCAGTATTTT.

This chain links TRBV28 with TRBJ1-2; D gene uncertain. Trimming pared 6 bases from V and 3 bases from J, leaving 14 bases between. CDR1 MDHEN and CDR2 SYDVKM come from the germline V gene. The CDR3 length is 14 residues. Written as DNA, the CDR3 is TGTGCCAGCAGCTTAGGGTGGGCGGACTATGGCTACACCTTC. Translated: CASSLGWADYGYTF.

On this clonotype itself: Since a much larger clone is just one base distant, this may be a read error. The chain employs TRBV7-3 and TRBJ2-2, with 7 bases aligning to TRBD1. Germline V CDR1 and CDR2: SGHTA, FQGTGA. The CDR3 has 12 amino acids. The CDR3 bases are TGTGTCAGCAGCCCAGGGGGCGGGGAGCTGTTTTTT. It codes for CVSSPGGGELFF.

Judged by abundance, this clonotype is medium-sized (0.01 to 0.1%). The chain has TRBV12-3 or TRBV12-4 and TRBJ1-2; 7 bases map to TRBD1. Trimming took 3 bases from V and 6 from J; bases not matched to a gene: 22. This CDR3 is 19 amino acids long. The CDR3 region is CASSFFQFRGQSPGDGYTF. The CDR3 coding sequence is TGTGCCAGCAGTTTCTTTCAGTTCAGGGGACAGTCCCCTGGGGATGGCTACACCTTC.

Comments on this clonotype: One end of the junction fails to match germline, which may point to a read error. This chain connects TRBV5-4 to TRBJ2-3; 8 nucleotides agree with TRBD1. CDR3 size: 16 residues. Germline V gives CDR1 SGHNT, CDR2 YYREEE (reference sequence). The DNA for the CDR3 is TGTGGCAGCAGCTTGGAGGGCAGGGGGCGCACGGATACACAGTATTTT. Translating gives CGSSLEGRGRTDTQYF. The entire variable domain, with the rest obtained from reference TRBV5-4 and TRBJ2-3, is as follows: ETGVTQSPTHLIKTRGQQVTLRCSSQSGHNTVSWYQQALGQGPQFIFQYYREEENGRGNFPPRFSGLQFPNYSSELNVNALELDDSALYLCGSSLEGRGRTDTQYFGPGTRLTVL.

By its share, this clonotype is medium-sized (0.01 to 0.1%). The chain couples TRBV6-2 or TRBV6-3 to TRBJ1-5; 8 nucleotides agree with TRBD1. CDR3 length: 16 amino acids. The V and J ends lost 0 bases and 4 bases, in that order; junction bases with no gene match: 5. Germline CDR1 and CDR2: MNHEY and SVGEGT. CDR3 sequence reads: CASSYSAWTGNQPQHF. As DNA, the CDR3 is TGTGCCAGCAGTTACTCGGCGTGGACAGGGAATCAGCCCCAGCATTTT.

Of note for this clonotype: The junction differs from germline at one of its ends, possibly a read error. As DNA, the CDR3 is TGTGCCTGCAGCCCTGACCCCCAATTGAACACCGGGGAGCTGTTTTTT. Protein: CACSPDPQLNTGELFF. V gene TRBV11-2 combines with J gene TRBJ2-2; D is ambiguous. CDR3 length: 16 residues. CDR1 is SGHAT and CDR2 is FQNNGV in the germline V gene.

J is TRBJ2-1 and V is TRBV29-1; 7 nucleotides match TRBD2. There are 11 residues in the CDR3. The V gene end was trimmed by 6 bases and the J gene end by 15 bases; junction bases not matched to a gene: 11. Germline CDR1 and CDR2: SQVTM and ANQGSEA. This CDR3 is CSVVGWEGTFF. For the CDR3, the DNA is TGCAGCGTCGTGGGGTGGGAGGGAACGTTCTTC.

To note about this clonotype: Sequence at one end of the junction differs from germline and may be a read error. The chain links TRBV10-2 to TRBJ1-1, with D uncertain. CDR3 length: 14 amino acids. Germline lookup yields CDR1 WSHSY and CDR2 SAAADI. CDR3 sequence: CASCESKACTEAIF. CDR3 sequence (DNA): TGCGCCAGCTGTGAGTCGAAGGCGTGTACTGAAGCTATCTTT.

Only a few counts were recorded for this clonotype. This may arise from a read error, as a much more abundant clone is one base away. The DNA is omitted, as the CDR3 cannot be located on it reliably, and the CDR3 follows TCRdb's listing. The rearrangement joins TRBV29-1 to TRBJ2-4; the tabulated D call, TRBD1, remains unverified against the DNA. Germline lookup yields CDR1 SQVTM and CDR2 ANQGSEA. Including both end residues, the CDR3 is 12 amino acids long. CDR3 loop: CSVGTGINIQCF.

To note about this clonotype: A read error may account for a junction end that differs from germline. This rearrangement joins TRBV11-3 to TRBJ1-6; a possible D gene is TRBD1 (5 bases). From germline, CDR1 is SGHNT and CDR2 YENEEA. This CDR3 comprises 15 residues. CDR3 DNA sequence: TGTGCCAGCAGCTTTAAGTGGGGCTATAAATCACCCTTCCACTTT. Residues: CASSFKWGYKSPFHF.

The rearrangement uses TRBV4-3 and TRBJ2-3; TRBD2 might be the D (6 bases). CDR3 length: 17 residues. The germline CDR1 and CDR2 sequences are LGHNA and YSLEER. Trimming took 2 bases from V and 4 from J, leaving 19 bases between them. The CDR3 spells CASSQSWSGASADTQYF. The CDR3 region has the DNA TGCGCCAGCAGCCAAAGTTGGTCGGGAGCCTCAGCAGATACGCAGTATTTT.

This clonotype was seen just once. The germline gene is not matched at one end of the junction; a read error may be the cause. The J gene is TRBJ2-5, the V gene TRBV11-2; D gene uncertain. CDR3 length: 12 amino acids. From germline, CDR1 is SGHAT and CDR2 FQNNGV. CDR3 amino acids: CVSSLDHVTQYF. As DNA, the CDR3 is TGTGTCAGCAGCTTAGATCATGTGACCCAGTACTTC.

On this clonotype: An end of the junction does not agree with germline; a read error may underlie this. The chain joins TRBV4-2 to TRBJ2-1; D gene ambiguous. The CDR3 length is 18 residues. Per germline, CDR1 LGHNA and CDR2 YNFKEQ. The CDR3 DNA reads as TGTTCCAGCAGCCATGTAGTGAGCGTCCGAAACTCCTACAATGAGCAGTTCTTC. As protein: CSSSHVVSVRNSYNEQFF.

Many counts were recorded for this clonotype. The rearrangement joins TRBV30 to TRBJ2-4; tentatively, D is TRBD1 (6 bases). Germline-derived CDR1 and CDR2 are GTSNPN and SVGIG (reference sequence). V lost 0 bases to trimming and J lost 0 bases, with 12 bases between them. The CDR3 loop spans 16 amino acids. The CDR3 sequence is CAWSVFGGQAKNIQYF. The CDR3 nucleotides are TGTGCCTGGAGTGTTTTTGGGGGCCAAGCCAAAAACATTCAGTACTTC.

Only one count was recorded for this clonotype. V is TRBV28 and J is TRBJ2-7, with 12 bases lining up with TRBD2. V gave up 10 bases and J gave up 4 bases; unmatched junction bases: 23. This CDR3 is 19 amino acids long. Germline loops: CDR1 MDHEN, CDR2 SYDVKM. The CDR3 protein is CANTPAGTSGGWSHYEQYF. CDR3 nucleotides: TGTGCCAACACCCCCGCCGGAACTAGCGGGGGGTGGTCCCATTACGAGCAGTACTTC.

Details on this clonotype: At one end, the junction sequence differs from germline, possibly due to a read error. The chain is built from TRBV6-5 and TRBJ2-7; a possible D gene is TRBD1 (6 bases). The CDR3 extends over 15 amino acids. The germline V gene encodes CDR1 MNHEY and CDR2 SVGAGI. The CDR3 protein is CVSNYKDSSSYERYF. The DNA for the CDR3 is TGTGTCAGTAATTACAAGGACAGCAGCTCCTACGAGCGGTACTTC.

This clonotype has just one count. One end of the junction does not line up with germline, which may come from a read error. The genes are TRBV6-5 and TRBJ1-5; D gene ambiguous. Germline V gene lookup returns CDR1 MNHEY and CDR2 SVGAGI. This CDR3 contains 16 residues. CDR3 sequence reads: CVSTSVWGNRLQSQHF. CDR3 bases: TGTGTCAGCACCTCGGTGTGGGGAAACCGATTACAGTCCCAGCATTTT.